Listed below are T cell receptor beta chains from one sample, sequenced in a study of prognosis after radiotherapy for stage I lung cancer. In TCRdb, the multiplex PCR reads were re-called with MiXCR into one record per CDR3 protein. The sample consists of more than 30,000 distinct CDR3 sequences, 32% of them appearing once. The specimen was PBMCs, collected before or after stereotactic body radiation therapy (not recorded which). The receptors were sampled from a donor over 45 with non-small cell lung cancer. Both conserved end residues are part of each CDR3. The D gene is left open where the match is weak. The listing skips clone size in some rows; elsewhere it reads once, few, many or a size class.

clone_size j_call v_call d_call cdr3_aa cdr3_nt
- TRBJ2-7 TRBV7-3 - CASSLIANSYEQYF TGTGCCAGCAGCTTAATCGCGAACTCCTACGAGCAGTACTTC
- TRBJ2-2 TRBV6-2/TRBV6-3 TRBD2 CASSNPGLVGSGELFF TGTGCCAGCAGTAACCCGGGACTAGTGGGGTCAGGGGAGCTGTTTTTT
- TRBJ2-1 TRBV25-1 - CASSEWVGEEQFF TGTGCCAGCAGTGAATGGGTCGGAGAGGAGCAGTTCTTC
many TRBJ2-1 TRBV20-1 - CSATTFNEQFF TGCAGTGCGACGACATTCAATGAGCAGTTCTTC
many TRBJ1-6 TRBV6-2/TRBV6-3 - CASLTDYNSPLHF TGTGCCAGCTTAACAGATTATAATTCACCCCTCCACTTT
many TRBJ1-2 TRBV29-1 - CSVDPGNYGYTF TGCAGCGTTGATCCAGGGAACTATGGCTACACCTTC
once TRBJ2-7 TRBV11-2 - CASSSPGRVTYEQYF TGTGCCAGCAGCTCCCCAGGCAGGGTCACCTACGAGCAGTACTTC
many TRBJ1-1 TRBV6-2/TRBV6-3 - CASSSNPGLDIEAFF TGTGCCAGCAGTTCAAACCCAGGGCTGGACATTGAAGCTTTCTTT
many TRBJ2-3 TRBV20-1 - CSAPRRSGSTDTQYF TGCAGTGCCCCGCGGCGCAGCGGAAGCACAGATACGCAGTATTTT
many TRBJ1-4 TRBV19 - CASRTQVAGLREKLFF TGTGCCAGTAGGACACAGGTCGCAGGGTTACGGGAAAAACTGTTTTTT
many TRBJ2-3 TRBV24-1 - CATSDDSRESTDTQYF TGTGCCACCAGTGACGACTCCAGGGAAAGCACAGATACGCAGTATTTT
- TRBJ2-2 TRBV7-2 - CASRMVSGELFF TGTGCCAGCAGGATGGTCTCCGGGGAGCTGTTTTTT
many TRBJ1-2 TRBV10-3 - CAIRPRTDYGYTF TGTGCCATCAGACCCCGGACTGACTATGGCTACACCTTC
- TRBJ1-2 TRBV19 TRBD1 CASSSSDRCVGVYTF TGTGCCAGTAGTAGTTCGGACAGGTGTGTTGGTGTCTACACCTTC
- TRBJ1-2 TRBV5-4 - CASSPGGGRNYGYTF TGTGCCAGCAGCCCGGGGGGGGGGCGTAACTATGGCTACACCTTC
- TRBJ2-3 TRBV5-1 TRBD2 CASSPGLAAYTQYF TGCGCCAGCAGCCCAGGACTAGCAGCATATACGCAGTATTTT
many TRBJ1-2 TRBV9 - CASSDSSGSYGYTF TGTGCCAGCAGCGATAGCTCGGGAAGCTATGGCTACACCTTC
many TRBJ2-5 TRBV5-6 - CASSGGLGETQYF TGTGCCAGCAGCGGCGGGCTTGGGGAGACCCAGTACTTC
many TRBJ1-1 TRBV2 - CATGDNLNTEAFF TGTGCCACCGGGGACAACCTAAACACTGAAGCTTTCTTT
many TRBJ2-1 TRBV7-9 TRBD2 CASSLGRLAGNLQFF TGTGCCAGCAGCTTAGGGAGACTAGCGGGAAATCTGCAGTTCTTC
many TRBJ2-7 TRBV7-9 - CASSTSDRPTYEQYF TGTGCCAGCAGCACGTCTGACAGACCGACCTACGAGCAGTACTTC
few TRBJ2-2 TRBV20-1 - CSARDRAKGAGELFF TGCAGTGCTAGAGATAGAGCAAAAGGCGCCGGGGAGCTGTTTTTT